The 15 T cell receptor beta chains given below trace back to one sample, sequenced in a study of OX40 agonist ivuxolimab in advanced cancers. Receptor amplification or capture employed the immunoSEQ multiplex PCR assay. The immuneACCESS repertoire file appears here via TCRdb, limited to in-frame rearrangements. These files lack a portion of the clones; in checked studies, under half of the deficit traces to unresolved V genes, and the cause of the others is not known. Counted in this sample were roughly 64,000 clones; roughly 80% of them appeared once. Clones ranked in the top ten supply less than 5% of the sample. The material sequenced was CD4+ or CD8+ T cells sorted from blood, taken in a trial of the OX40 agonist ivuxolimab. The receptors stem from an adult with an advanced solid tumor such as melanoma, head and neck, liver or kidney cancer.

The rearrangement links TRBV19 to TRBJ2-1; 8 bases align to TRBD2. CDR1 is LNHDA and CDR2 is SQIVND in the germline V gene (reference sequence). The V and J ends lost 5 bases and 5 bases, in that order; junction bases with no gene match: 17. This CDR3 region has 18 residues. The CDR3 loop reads CASSDPEWAGGRDNEQFF. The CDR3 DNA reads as TGTGCCAGTAGTGACCCTGAGTGGGCGGGAGGCCGGGACAATGAGCAGTTCTTC.

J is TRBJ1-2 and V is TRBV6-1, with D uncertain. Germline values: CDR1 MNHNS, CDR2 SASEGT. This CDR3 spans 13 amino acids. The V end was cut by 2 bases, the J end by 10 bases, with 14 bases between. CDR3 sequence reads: CASSEWTSQDYTF. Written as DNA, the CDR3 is TGTGCCAGCAGTGAATGGACCTCTCAAGACTACACCTTC.

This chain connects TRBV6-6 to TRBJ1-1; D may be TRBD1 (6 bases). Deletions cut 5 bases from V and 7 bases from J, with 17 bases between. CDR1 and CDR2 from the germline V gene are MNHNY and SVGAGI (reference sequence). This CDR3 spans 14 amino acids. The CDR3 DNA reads TGTGCCAGCAGTGTACAGGGTAGGTTTGGTGAAGCTTTCTTT. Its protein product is CASSVQGRFGEAFF.

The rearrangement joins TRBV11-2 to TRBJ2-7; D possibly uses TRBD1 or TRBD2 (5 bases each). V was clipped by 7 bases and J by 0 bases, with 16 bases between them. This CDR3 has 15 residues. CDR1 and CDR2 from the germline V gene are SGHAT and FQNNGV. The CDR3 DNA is TGTGCCAGCACCGACCAGTCAGGGACCTCCTACGAGCAGTACTTC. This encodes CASTDQSGTSYEQYF.

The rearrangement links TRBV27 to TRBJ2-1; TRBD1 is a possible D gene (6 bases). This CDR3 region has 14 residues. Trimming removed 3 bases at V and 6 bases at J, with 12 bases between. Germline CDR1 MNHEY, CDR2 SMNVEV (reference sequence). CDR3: CASSFPGEVNEQFF. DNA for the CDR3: TGTGCCAGCAGTTTCCCAGGGGAAGTCAATGAGCAGTTCTTC.

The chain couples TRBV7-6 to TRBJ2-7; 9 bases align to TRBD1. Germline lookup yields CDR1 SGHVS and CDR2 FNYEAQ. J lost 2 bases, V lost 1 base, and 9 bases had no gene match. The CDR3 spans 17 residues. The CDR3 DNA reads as TGTGCCAGCAGCTTAGTCGAACCGGGACAGGGCCCCTACGAGCAGTACTTC. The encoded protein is CASSLVEPGQGPYEQYF.

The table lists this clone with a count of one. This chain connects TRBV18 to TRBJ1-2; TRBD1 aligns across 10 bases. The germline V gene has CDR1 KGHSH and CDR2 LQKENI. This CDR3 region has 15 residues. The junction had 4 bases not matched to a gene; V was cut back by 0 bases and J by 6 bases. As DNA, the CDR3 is TGTGCCAGCTCACCACCGGGACAGGGGAACGATGGCTACACCTTC. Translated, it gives CASSPPGQGNDGYTF.

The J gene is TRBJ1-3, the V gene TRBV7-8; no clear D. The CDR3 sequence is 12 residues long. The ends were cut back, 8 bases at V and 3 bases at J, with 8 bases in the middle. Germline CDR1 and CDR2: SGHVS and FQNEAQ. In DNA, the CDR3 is TGTGCCAGCGGGGTCTATGGAAACACCATATATTTT. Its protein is CASGVYGNTIYF.

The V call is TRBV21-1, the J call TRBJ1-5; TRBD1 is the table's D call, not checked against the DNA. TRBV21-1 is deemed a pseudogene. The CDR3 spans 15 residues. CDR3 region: CASSPFRISNQPQHF. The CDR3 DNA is TGTGCCAGCAGCCCCTTCAGAATTAGCAATCAGCCCCAGCATTTT.

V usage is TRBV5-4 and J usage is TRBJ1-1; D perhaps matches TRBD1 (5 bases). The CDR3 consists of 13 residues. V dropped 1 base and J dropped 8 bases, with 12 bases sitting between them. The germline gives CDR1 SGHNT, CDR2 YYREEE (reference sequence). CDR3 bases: TGTGCCAGCAGCTTGTTGGGGGAGTTCGAAGCTTTCTTT. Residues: CASSLLGEFEAFF.

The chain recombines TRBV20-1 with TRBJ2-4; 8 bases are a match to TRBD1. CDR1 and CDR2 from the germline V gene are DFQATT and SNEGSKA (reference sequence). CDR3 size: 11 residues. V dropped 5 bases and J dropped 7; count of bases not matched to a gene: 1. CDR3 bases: TGCAGTGCTCGGACAGGGAACATTCAGTACTTC. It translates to CSARTGNIQYF.

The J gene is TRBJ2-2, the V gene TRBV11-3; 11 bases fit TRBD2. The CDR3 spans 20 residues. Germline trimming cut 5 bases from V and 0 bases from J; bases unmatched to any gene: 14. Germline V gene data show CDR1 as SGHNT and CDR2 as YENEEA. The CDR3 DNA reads TGTGCCAGCAGCCGACTTATACTAGCGGGGGACCGTTCGAACACCGGGGAGCTGTTTTTT. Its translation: CASSRLILAGDRSNTGELFF.

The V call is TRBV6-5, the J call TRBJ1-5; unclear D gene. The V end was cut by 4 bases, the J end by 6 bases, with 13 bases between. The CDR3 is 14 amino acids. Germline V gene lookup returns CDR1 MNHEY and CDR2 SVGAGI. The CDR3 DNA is TGTGCCAGCAGTTTAGGTGGGTCAAGTCAGCCCCAGCATTTT. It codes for CASSLGGSSQPQHF.

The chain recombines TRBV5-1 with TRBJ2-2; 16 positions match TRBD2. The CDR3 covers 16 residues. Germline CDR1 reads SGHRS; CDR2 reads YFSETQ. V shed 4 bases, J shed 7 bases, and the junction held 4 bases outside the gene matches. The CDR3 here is CASSAGLAGGHGELFF. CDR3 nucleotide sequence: TGCGCCAGCAGCGCGGGACTAGCGGGAGGGCACGGGGAGCTGTTTTTT.

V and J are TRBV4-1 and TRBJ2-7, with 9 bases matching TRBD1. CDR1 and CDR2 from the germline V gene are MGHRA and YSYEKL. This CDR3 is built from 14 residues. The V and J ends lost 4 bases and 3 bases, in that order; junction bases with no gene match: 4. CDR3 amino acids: CASSPGTGHYEQYF. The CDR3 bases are TGCGCCAGCAGCCCCGGGACAGGGCACTACGAGCAGTACTTC.